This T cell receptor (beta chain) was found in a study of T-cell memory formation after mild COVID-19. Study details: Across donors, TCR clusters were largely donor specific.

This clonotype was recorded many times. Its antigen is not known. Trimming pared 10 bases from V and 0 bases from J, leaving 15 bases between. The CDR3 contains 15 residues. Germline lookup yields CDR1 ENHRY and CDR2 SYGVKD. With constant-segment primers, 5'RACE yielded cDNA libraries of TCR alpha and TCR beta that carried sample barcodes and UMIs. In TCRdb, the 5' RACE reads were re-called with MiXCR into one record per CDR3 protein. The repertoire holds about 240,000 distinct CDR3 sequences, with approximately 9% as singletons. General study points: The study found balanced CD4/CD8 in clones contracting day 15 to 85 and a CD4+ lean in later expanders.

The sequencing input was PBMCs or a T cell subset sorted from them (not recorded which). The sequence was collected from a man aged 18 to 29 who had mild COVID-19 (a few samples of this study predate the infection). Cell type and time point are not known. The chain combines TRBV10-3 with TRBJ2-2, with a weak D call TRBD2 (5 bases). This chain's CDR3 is CATSGLLANTGELFF. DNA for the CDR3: TGTGCCACCTCCGGACTTCTCGCGAACACCGGGGAGCTGTTTTTT.